The present entry profiles one T cell receptor (beta chain) with its context. This entry is derived from a study of technical replicates of blood from a handful of donors. V was pared by 7 bases and J by 3 bases, with 8 bases between. The CDR3 runs to 11 residues. Per germline, CDR1 SGHKS and CDR2 YYEKEE (reference sequence). Repertoires were generated with immunoSEQ multiplex PCR, while TCRdb's copy carries only in-frame clones and drops some. The sample includes over 70,000 clones, approximately 93% of them seen just once. This TCR was recovered from a human donor in good health. This chain links TRBV5-5 with TRBJ2-7, with D unresolved. Specimen: T cells isolated from PBMCs. In nucleotides, the CDR3 is TGTGCCAGCGAGACGGGCTACGAGCAGTACTTC. Translation gives CASETGYEQYF.